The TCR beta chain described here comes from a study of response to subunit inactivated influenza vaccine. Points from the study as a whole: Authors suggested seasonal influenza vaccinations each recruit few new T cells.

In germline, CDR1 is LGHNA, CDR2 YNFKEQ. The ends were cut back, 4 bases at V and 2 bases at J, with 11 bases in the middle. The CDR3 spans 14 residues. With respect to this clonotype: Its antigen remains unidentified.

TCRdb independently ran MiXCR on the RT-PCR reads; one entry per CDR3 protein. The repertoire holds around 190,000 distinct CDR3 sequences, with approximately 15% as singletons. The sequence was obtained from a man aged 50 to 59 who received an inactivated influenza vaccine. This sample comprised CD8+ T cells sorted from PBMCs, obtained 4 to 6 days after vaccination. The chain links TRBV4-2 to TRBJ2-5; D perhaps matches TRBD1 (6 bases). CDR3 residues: CASSLRTVQETQYF. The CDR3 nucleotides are TGTGCCAGCAGCCTTCGGACAGTTCAAGAGACCCAGTACTTC.